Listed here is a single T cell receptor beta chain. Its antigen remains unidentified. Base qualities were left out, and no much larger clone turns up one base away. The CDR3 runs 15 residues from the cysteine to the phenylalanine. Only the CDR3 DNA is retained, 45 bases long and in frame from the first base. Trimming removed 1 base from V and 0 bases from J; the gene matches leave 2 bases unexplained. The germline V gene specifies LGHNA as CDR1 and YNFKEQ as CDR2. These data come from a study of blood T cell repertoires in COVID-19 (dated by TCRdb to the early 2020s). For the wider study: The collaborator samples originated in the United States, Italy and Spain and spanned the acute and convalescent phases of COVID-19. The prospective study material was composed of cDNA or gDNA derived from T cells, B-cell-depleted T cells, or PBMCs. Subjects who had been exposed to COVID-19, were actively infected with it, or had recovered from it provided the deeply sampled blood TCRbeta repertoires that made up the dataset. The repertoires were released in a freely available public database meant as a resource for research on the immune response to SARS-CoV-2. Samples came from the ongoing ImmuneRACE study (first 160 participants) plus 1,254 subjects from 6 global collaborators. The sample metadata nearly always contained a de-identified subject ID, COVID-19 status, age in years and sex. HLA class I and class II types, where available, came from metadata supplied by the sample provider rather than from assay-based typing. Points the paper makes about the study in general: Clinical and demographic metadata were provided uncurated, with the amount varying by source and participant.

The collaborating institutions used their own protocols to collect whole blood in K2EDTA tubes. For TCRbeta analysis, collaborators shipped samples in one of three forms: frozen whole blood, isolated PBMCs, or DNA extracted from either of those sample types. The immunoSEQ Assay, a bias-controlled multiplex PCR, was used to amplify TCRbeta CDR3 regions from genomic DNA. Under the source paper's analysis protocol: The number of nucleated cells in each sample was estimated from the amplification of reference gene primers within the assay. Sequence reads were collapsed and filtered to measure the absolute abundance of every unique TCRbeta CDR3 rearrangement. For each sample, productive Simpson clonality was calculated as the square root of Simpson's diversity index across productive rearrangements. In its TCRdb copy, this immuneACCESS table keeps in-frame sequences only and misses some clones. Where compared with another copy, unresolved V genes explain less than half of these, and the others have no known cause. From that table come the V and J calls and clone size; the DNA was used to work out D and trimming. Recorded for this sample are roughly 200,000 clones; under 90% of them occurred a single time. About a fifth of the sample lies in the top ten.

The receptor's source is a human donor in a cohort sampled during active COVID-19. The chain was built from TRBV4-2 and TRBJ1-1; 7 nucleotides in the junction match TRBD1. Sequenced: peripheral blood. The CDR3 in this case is CASSQATGMNTEAFF. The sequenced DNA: TGTGCCAGCAGCCAAGCGACAGGGATGAACACTGAAGCTTTCTTT.